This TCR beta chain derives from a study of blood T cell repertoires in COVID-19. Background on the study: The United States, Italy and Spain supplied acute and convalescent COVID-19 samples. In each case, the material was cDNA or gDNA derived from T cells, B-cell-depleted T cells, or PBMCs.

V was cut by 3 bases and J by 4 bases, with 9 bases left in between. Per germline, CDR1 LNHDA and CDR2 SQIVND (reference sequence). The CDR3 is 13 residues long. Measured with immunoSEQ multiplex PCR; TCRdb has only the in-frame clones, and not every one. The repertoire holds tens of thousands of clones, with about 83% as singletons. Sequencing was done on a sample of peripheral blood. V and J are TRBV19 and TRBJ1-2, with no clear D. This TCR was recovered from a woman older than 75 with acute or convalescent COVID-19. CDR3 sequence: CASSIGSFYGYTF. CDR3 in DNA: TGTGCCAGTAGTATCGGTAGTTTCTATGGCTACACCTTC.